These 5 T cell receptor beta chains share one sample of origin, sequenced in a study of molecular identifiers for immune sequencing clone quantification. Each CDR3 protein is one row after TCRdb ran MiXCR on the PCR reads. The sample includes about 65,000 distinct CDR3 sequences, approximately 17% seen only once; the top ten take roughly 1.4%. Sequenced sample: naive CD8+ T cells from blood, with Jurkat cell RNA spiked in. Subset described: FACS-sorted CD8+CD4-CCR7+CD45RA+ naive T cells. The receptors shown here come from a human donor in good health. Some libraries in this study had Jurkat cell RNA spiked in.

This clonotype appeared many times. J is TRBJ2-1 and V is TRBV6-2 or TRBV6-3; no firm D call. CDR3 length equals 16 residues. From germline, CDR1 is MNHEY and CDR2 SVGEGT. Trimming cost V 4 bases and J 7 bases, with 20 bases left between them. This chain's CDR3 is CASSFYLTDGDNEQFF. The CDR3 DNA is TGTGCCAGCAGTTTCTATTTGACTGACGGCGATAATGAGCAGTTCTTC.

This clonotype was seen at least ten times. The V gene is TRBV5-5, the J gene TRBJ1-2; D remains ambiguous. The germline V and J ends were trimmed by 1 base and 14 bases, with 30 bases remaining between them. CDR3 length equals 17 residues. CDR1 SGHKS and CDR2 YYEKEE come from the germline V gene (reference sequence). The chain's CDR3 is CASSLSDTLGPIAAWTF. DNA for the CDR3: TGTGCCAGCAGCTTGTCCGACACCTTGGGTCCTATTGCTGCGTGGACCTTC. Filled out from reference TRBV5-5 and TRBJ1-2, the complete variable domain reads DAGVTQSPTHLIKTRGQQVTLRCSPISGHKSVSWYQQVLGQGPQFIFQYYEKEERGRGNFPDRFSARQFPNYSSELNVNALLLGDSALYLCASSLSDTLGPIAAWTFGSGTRLTVV.

This clonotype was seen repeatedly, ten times or more. The J gene is TRBJ2-1, the V gene TRBV7-8, with TRBD2 matching 13 bases. J was trimmed by 0 bases and V by 5 bases; bases with no gene match: 10. Germline CDR1 reads SGHVS; CDR2 reads FQNEAQ. The CDR3 length is 19 residues. The CDR3 nucleotides are TGTGCCAGCAGCCCTCTTACTAGCGGGAGGGCCGTCTCCTACAATGAGCAGTTCTTC. This encodes CASSPLTSGRAVSYNEQFF.

This clonotype was seen a few times. A read error may explain this, as a much larger clone is one base away. The chain uses TRBV6-5 and TRBJ1-3, with a tentative D call TRBD1 (6 bases). The germline CDR1 and CDR2 sequences are MNHEY and SVGAGI. V lost 10 bases to trimming and J lost 2 bases, with 18 bases between them. The CDR3 contains 15 residues. The DNA for the CDR3 is TGTGCCACCTTAGACAGGCCGGGCGCTGGAAACACCATATATTTT. This translates into CATLDRPGAGNTIYF.

For this clonotype: An end of the junction does not agree with germline; a read error may underlie this. This chain joins TRBV27 and TRBJ2-7; the D is unclear. This CDR3 spans 14 amino acids. Germline lookup yields CDR1 MNHEY and CDR2 SMNVEV (reference sequence). This CDR3 reads CASGLLFGSYEQYF. The CDR3 bases are TGTGCCAGCGGTTTACTGTTCGGCTCCTACGAGCAGTACTTC.